The 25 T cell receptor beta chains listed next were all sequenced from one sample in a study of cytomegalovirus exposure and HLA in healthy donors. The PCR made use of 60 Vbeta and 13 Jbeta primers. Repertoires were generated with immunoSEQ multiplex PCR, while TCRdb's copy carries only in-frame clones and drops some. The table has around 130,000 clones, just over 70% seen once; the top ten hold 1.5% to 2%. The sample was PBMCs. Receptors were obtained from a woman aged 25-40 years in good health and CMV-seronegative.

The chain is built from TRBV11-2 and TRBJ1-2; TRBD1 matches at 7 bases. Unmatched junction bases numbered 9, after V lost 4 bases and J lost 4 bases. The CDR3 spans 15 residues. CDR1 is SGHAT, CDR2 FQNNGV, per germline. CDR3 DNA sequence: TGTGCCAGCAGCTCTCCGACAGGGACGTCCTATGGCTACACCTTC. It yields the protein CASSSPTGTSYGYTF.

The chain employs TRBV28 and TRBJ1-2, with D unclear. The CDR3 is 15 residues long. Trimming left V 5 bases short and J 0 bases short, with 13 bases between. In germline, CDR1 is MDHEN, CDR2 SYDVKM. CDR3 loop: CASSTDTASNYGYTF. CDR3 bases: TGTGCCAGCAGTACCGACACTGCCTCTAACTATGGCTACACCTTC.

The chain recombines TRBV11-2 with TRBJ2-1, with TRBD2 identical over 12 bases. Looked up from germline, CDR1 is SGHAT and CDR2 is FQNNGV. This CDR3 is built from 16 residues. The J segment lost 7 bases and the V segment lost 6 bases, leaving 10 bases of the junction unmatched. CDR3 amino acids: CASRTSSGRAGNEQFF. The CDR3 DNA follows: TGTGCCAGCAGGACGTCTAGCGGGAGGGCCGGGAATGAGCAGTTCTTC.

The genes are TRBV7-2 and TRBJ1-6; unclear D gene. CDR1 and CDR2 (germline): SGHTA, FQGNSA. V shed 1 base and J shed 7 bases, with 5 bases lying between them. The CDR3 length is 13 residues. The CDR3 nucleotides read TGTGCCAGCAGCTTAGACCGGAATTCACCCCTCCACTTT. It is translated as CASSLDRNSPLHF.

This clone appeared a few times. Within the sample, other DNA sequences also encode this same CDR3. The J gene is TRBJ2-5, the V gene TRBV5-1; 8 bases align to TRBD1. Trimming removed 2 bases from V and 2 bases from J; junction bases left unmatched: 2. This CDR3 is built from 14 residues. The germline gives CDR1 SGHRS, CDR2 YFSETQ. This chain's CDR3 is CASSFGQGQETQYF. For the CDR3, the DNA is TGCGCCAGCAGCTTTGGACAGGGTCAAGAGACCCAGTACTTC.

The CDR3 here is CASNHGGRISDTQYF. Here the CDR3 DNA reads TGTGCCAGCAACCATGGCGGGAGGATCTCAGATACGCAGTATTTT. J is TRBJ2-3 and V is TRBV28, with TRBD2 identical over 8 bases. Germline assignment: CDR1 MDHEN and CDR2 SYDVKM. V shed 7 bases and J 4 bases; nucleotides not matched to a gene: 10. The CDR3 covers 15 residues.

The chain combines TRBV5-1 with TRBJ2-3; 9 bases are shared with TRBD2. Per the germline V gene, CDR1 is SGHRS and CDR2 is YFSETQ. This CDR3 spans 15 amino acids. Unmatched junction bases numbered 3, after V lost 0 bases and J lost 4 bases. In DNA, the CDR3 is TGCGCCAGCAGCTTGGCTAGCGGGATCGCAGATACGCAGTATTTT. Its protein product is CASSLASGIADTQYF.

The chain joins TRBV18 to TRBJ2-2; 9 bases map to TRBD2. The CDR3 extends over 15 amino acids. J lost 6 bases, V lost 3 bases, and 5 bases had no gene match. Per the germline V gene, CDR1 is KGHSH and CDR2 is LQKENI. CDR3 DNA: TGTGCCAGCTCACCTAGCGGGAGTCGGGCCGGGGAGCTGTTTTTT. Translation: CASSPSGSRAGELFF.

This chain connects TRBV7-3 to TRBJ2-5; possible D gene TRBD1, 6 bases. This CDR3 spans 15 amino acids. The ends were cut back, 0 bases at V and 5 bases at J, with 13 bases in the middle. Germline assignment: CDR1 SGHTA and CDR2 FQGTGA. The CDR3 DNA reads as TGTGCCAGCAGCTTAACGGTGGGCAGGGGTGAGACCCAGTACTTC. The encoded protein is CASSLTVGRGETQYF.

The chain uses TRBV16 and TRBJ1-1; the match to TRBD1 covers 9 bases. CDR1 is KGHSY, CDR2 FQNENV, per germline. The CDR3 length is 18 residues. V gave up 4 bases and J gave up 6 bases; unmatched junction bases: 18. The CDR3 coding sequence is TGTGCCAGCAGCCCCCCACTCCCGGGACAGGGATTGGGGGCTGAAGCTTTCTTT. It translates to CASSPPLPGQGLGAEAFF.

The V and J genes are TRBV2 and TRBJ2-7; 10 nucleotides match TRBD2. V was clipped by 5 bases and J by 0 bases; unmatched bases: 7. CDR3 length: 16 amino acids. The germline gives CDR1 SNHLY, CDR2 FYNNEI. DNA for the CDR3: TGTGCCAGCAGTCGGCTAGCGGGAGAGAGCTCCTACGAGCAGTACTTC. It specifies CASSRLAGESSYEQYF.

This clone has just a few counts. The V and J genes are TRBV7-9 and TRBJ1-3, with no clear D. This CDR3 contains 15 residues. The germline V and J ends were trimmed by 2 bases and 0 bases, with 8 bases remaining between them. Germline CDR1 SEHNR, CDR2 FQNEAQ (reference sequence). CDR3 region: CASSLLRGSGNTIYF. DNA for the CDR3: TGTGCCAGCAGCTTACTCCGCGGCTCTGGAAACACCATATATTTT.

The V gene is TRBV5-1, the J gene TRBJ2-7; tentatively, D is TRBD2 (6 bases). The CDR3 covers 16 residues. Germline V gives CDR1 SGHRS, CDR2 YFSETQ. The V and J ends lost 3 bases and 0 bases respectively, with 16 bases between them. CDR3 in amino acids: CASSSGPGGASYEQYF. For the CDR3, the DNA is TGCGCCAGCAGCTCGGGACCTGGAGGGGCCTCCTACGAGCAGTACTTC.

This rearrangement joins TRBV16 to TRBJ2-1; perhaps TRBD2 as D (6 bases). This CDR3 is 15 amino acids long. Germline lookup yields CDR1 KGHSY and CDR2 FQNENV. V was trimmed by 4 bases and J by 10 bases, leaving 20 bases between them. CDR3 in amino acids: CASSPPLSNGGEQFF. The CDR3 DNA reads TGTGCCAGCAGCCCCCCGCTGTCGAATGGGGGGGAGCAGTTCTTC.

This clone was detected only a few times. V and J are TRBV28 and TRBJ2-7, with a weak D call TRBD2 (6 bases). The CDR3 runs to 13 residues. CDR1 is MDHEN and CDR2 is SYDVKM in the germline V gene. The DNA of the CDR3 is TGTGTCTCCAGCGGCAGGAGGGACTACGAGCAGTACGTC. This codes for CVSSGRRDYEQYV.

V is TRBV6-6 and J is TRBJ2-7; weak D call: TRBD1 (5 bases). The ends were cut back, 0 bases at V and 4 bases at J, with 13 bases in the middle. This CDR3 has 15 amino acids. Germline assignment: CDR1 MNHNY and CDR2 SVGAGI (reference sequence). Here the CDR3 reads CASSYSMQGPYEQYV. The CDR3 DNA sequence: TGTGCCAGCAGTTACTCGATGCAGGGCCCTTACGAGCAGTACGTC.

This clone was seen only once. The genes are TRBV5-1 and TRBJ2-6; D gene uncertain. V lost 4 bases to trimming and J lost 1 base, with 12 bases between them. Looked up from germline, CDR1 is SGHRS and CDR2 is YFSETQ. The CDR3 length is 16 residues. CDR3 residues: CASSPQSGSGANVLTF. In DNA, the CDR3 is TGCGCCAGCAGCCCTCAGTCGGGTTCTGGGGCCAACGTCCTGACTTTC.

The V gene is TRBV7-8, the J gene TRBJ2-5, with D perhaps TRBD2 (5 bases). The CDR3 is 14 residues long. V was trimmed by 6 bases and J by 5 bases, leaving 16 bases between them. The germline gives CDR1 SGHVS, CDR2 FQNEAQ. The CDR3 DNA follows: TGTGCCAGCAGAATAGTCCCAGCGGTGGAGACCCAGTACTTC. Its translation is CASRIVPAVETQYF. Supplemented by reference TRBV7-8 and TRBJ2-5, the full variable domain reads GAGVSQSPRYKVAKRGQDVALRCDPISGHVSLFWYQQALGQGPEFLTYFQNEAQLDKSGLPSDRFFAERPEGSVSTLKIQRTQQEDSAVYLCASRIVPAVETQYFGPGTRLLVL.

The V call is TRBV7-8, the J call TRBJ1-6, with 7 bases fitting TRBD1. The germline V gene has CDR1 SGHVS and CDR2 FQNEAQ. This CDR3 has 14 amino acids. With 3 bases clipped from V and 6 bases from J, the junction kept 2 bases outside the gene matches. This CDR3 reads CASSFQGGNSPLHF. The CDR3 DNA reads TGTGCCAGCAGCTTCCAGGGGGGTAATTCACCCCTCCACTTT.

Note on this clone: A far larger clone is off by one base, so a read error is likely. The chain couples TRBV25-1 to TRBJ2-7, with D maybe TRBD2 (5 bases). V lost 7 bases and J 7 bases, leaving 11 bases between the germline ends. The CDR3 has 11 amino acids. The germline V gene encodes CDR1 MGHDK and CDR2 SYGVNS. CDR3 sequence reads: CASTFGNEQYF. The DNA for the CDR3 is TGTGCCAGCACCTTCGGGAATGAGCAGTACTTC.

The chain couples TRBV7-9 to TRBJ2-1, with D maybe TRBD2 (6 bases). V lost 5 bases to trimming and J lost 8 bases, with 13 bases between them. Germline CDR1 reads SEHNR; CDR2 reads FQNEAQ (reference sequence). The CDR3 has 13 residues. For the CDR3, the DNA is TGTGCCAGCAGCCCGGGAGTGGGTCATGAGCAGTTCTTC. This gives the protein CASSPGVGHEQFF. Together with reference TRBV7-9 and TRBJ2-1, the CDR3 gives the full variable domain: DTGVSQNPRHKITKRGQNVTFRCDPISEHNRLYWYRQTLGQGPEFLTYFQNEAQLEKSRLLSDRFSAERPKGSFSTLEIQRTEQGDSAMYLCASSPGVGHEQFFGPGTRLTVL.

The chain recombines TRBV28 with TRBJ1-1; 7 bases agree with TRBD1. Germline loops: CDR1 MDHEN, CDR2 SYDVKM. Unmatched junction bases numbered 14, after V lost 6 bases and J lost 10 bases. CDR3 length: 14 residues. The CDR3 reads CASRFPVGTEGAFF. The CDR3, as DNA: TGTGCCAGCAGATTCCCGGTGGGGACAGAAGGAGCTTTCTTT.

The chain has TRBV28 and TRBJ2-2; TRBD1 matches at 8 bases. CDR3 length: 16 residues. Trimming removed 2 bases from V and 1 base from J; junction bases left unmatched: 3. In germline, CDR1 is MDHEN, CDR2 SYDVKM. The CDR3 region is CASSLLDRGNTGELFF. CDR3 sequence (DNA): TGTGCCAGCAGTTTACTCGACAGGGGGAACACCGGGGAGCTGTTTTTT.

With regard to this clone: Within the sample, other DNA sequences also encode this same CDR3. The chain uses TRBV5-1 and TRBJ2-1; 7 nucleotides line up with TRBD2. The CDR3 consists of 16 residues. Germline CDR1 reads SGHRS; CDR2 reads YFSETQ. Unmatched junction bases numbered 7, after V lost 3 bases and J lost 1 base. CDR3 residues: CASSSGGSGSYNEQFF. CDR3 DNA: TGCGCCAGCAGCTCCGGCGGTAGCGGGTCCTACAATGAGCAGTTCTTC.

This chain uses TRBV7-3 with TRBJ1-3; 7 bases fit TRBD1. The germline V gene has CDR1 SGHTA and CDR2 FQGTGA. V lost 6 bases to trimming and J lost 4 bases; unmatched junction nucleotides: 21. This CDR3 comprises 19 residues. The CDR3 DNA sequence: TGTGCCAGCAGGACCTGTTTAAGCTATTCGACAGGGTTGGGAAACACCATATATTTT. Its protein is CASRTCLSYSTGLGNTIYF.